A selection of T cell receptor beta chains follows, all from one sample in a study of shared clonotypes between healthy human individuals. Produced via immunoSEQ multiplex PCR; TCRdb's table is partial and in-frame only. Of 2 million to 2.5 million clones in the sample, just over 90% were seen once. Sequencing was performed on naive CD8+ T cells from PBMCs. These receptors came from a man aged 18 to 30 in good health. Some clones in this sample may be carry-over from other donors' samples. CDR3s include the opening cysteine and the closing phenylalanine or tryptophan. D genes are given only for firm matches. Clone sizes are given selectively: once, few, many, or a class where the clone is expanded.

J	D	size	V	DNA	CDR3
TRBJ1-1	TRBD1	few	TRBV28	TGTGCCAGCAGAGCCGGGACAGATTATCTTGAAGCTTTCTTT	CASRAGTDYLEAFF
TRBJ2-7	TRBD2	.	TRBV11-2	TGTGCCAGCAGCTTAGATTTGTGGGAGGGCCTCTCCTACGAGCAGTACTTC	CASSLDLWEGLSYEQYF
TRBJ2-4	.	.	TRBV9	TGTGCCAGCACCTCTCCAAATACTAGGGGTATTGCCAAAAACATTCAGTACTTC	CASTSPNTRGIAKNIQYF
TRBJ1-2	.	.	TRBV11-2	TGTGCCAGCAGCCCCAGTCGGGACTATGGCTACACCTTC	CASSPSRDYGYTF
TRBJ2-7	.	.	TRBV14	TGTGCCAGCAGCCTCACCGGGGCCAGCTCCTACGAGCAGTACTTC	CASSLTGASSYEQYF
TRBJ2-7	.	.	TRBV4-3	TGCGCCAGCAGCCAAGACGGGGGCTCCTTATACGAGCAGTACTTC	CASSQDGGSLYEQYF
TRBJ2-7	TRBD2	once	TRBV7-9	TGTGCCAGCAGCGCGGGACTAGACAACGAGCAGTACTTC	CASSAGLDNEQYF
TRBJ2-3	.	once	TRBV2	TGTGCCAGCAGTGAACCGGGCGGGCGCCACACAGATACGCAGTATTTT	CASSEPGGRHTDTQYF
TRBJ2-7	.	.	TRBV5-4	TGTGCCAGCAGCGCGATCGACGGGGGAGTAATCGAGCAGTACTTC	CASSAIDGGVIEQYF
TRBJ2-2	.	.	TRBV6-1	TGTGCCAGCAGGAACCCACCGGCACCCACCGGGGAGCTGTTTTTT	CASRNPPAPTGELFF
TRBJ2-5	.	.	TRBV27	TGTGCCAGCAGGCCAAGAGCCGGGGGCCAAGAGACCCAGTACTTC	CASRPRAGGQETQYF
TRBJ2-2	.	.	TRBV7-6	TGTGCCAGCAGCGTTACCCCTAACAGCGGAGAGAACACCGGGGAGCTGTTTTTT	CASSVTPNSGENTGELFF
TRBJ1-1	.	.	TRBV27	TGTGCCACCATAACAGGACTCCGGTCTTTCTTT	CATITGLRSFF
TRBJ1-1	.	.	TRBV9	TGTGCCAGCAGCGTAGACGGCTTCACTGAAGCTTTCTTT	CASSVDGFTEAFF
TRBJ2-2	TRBD1	once	TRBV2	TGTGCCAGCAGGGAGGACAGGGGTACCGGGGAGCTGTTTTTT	CASREDRGTGELFF
TRBJ2-1	TRBD2	once	TRBV11-2	TGTGCCAGCAGCTTTGTAGCGGGGAACAATGAGCAGTTCTTC	CASSFVAGNNEQFF
TRBJ1-5	.	.	TRBV10-2	TGCGCCAGCGGACGGGGGGTAGGAGGTTCTAACAATCAGCCCCAGCATTTT	CASGRGVGGSNNQPQHF
TRBJ2-3	TRBD2	.	TRBV4-1	TGCGCCAGCAGCCCGCTAGCGGGAGTCACAGATACGCAGTATTTT	CASSPLAGVTDTQYF
TRBJ2-5	TRBD2	.	TRBV4-1	TGCGCCAGCAGCCATTACACGAGCGGGATCCAAGAGACCCAGTACTTC	CASSHYTSGIQETQYF
TRBJ2-1	.	few	TRBV6-5	TGTGCCAGCAGCCCCGGGACTGAGAATGAGCAGTTCTTC	CASSPGTENEQFF
TRBJ2-7	.	.	TRBV10-3	TGTGCCATCAGCCAGGACGATTCCTCGGGCGAGCAGTACTTC	CAISQDDSSGEQYF
TRBJ2-3	.	once	TRBV19	TGTGCCAGTAGTAAGGTGTCTTTGCTCGGCACAGATACGCAGTATTTT	CASSKVSLLGTDTQYF
TRBJ2-7	TRBD2	.	TRBV19	TGTGCCAGTAGGGGACTAGCGGCCGAGCAGTACTTC	CASRGLAAEQYF
TRBJ2-7	TRBD2	few	TRBV4-1	TGCGCCAGCAGCCGTATCGCTAGCGGGAGGTCCTACGAGCAGTACTTC	CASSRIASGRSYEQYF
TRBJ1-5	.	.	TRBV4-1	TGCGCCAGCAGATCCGGGATCTCCTCCGGGCAGCCCCAGCATTTT	CASRSGISSGQPQHF
TRBJ2-2	.	.	TRBV27	TGTGCCAGCAGTTCGCTAGCTAACACCGGGGAGCTGTTTTTT	CASSSLANTGELFF
TRBJ1-1	.	.	TRBV4-3	TGCGCCAGCAGCCCCCTGTACCTCAATGGGAGCAGAGCTTTCTTT	CASSPLYLNGSRAFF
TRBJ1-5	.	.	TRBV27	TGTGCCAGCAGCCCCCGCGGCCCCTCGAATCAGCCCCAGCATTTT	CASSPRGPSNQPQHF
TRBJ1-1	.	.	TRBV6-5	TGTGCCAGCAGTTTCCGGGGCACTGAAGCTTTCTTT	CASSFRGTEAFF
TRBJ2-7	TRBD1	.	TRBV27	TGTGCCAGCACCAAAGACAGGGGCTCCTACGAGCAGTACTTC	CASTKDRGSYEQYF
TRBJ1-1	.	.	TRBV29-1	TGCAGCGTTTCCGGACGGGGAGGGTACTTGAACACTGAAGCTTTCTTT	CSVSGRGGYLNTEAFF
TRBJ1-1	TRBD1	.	TRBV27	TGTGCCAGCAGTTCGGACAGGGCAGGTGTGTTTATGAGGACTGAAGCTTTCTTT	CASSSDRAGVFMRTEAFF
TRBJ2-7	TRBD2	.	TRBV4-3	TGCGCCAGCAGCCCCCGGGGGGTAGCGGGAATAGCTTCCTACGAGCAGTACTTC	CASSPRGVAGIASYEQYF
TRBJ2-5	TRBD2	.	TRBV2	TGTGCCAGCAGTCGGGGACTAGCGGGAACAGAGACCCAGTACTTC	CASSRGLAGTETQYF
TRBJ2-7	.	once	TRBV28	TGTGCCAGCAGGCAGTCCCTCCGAGACTACGAGCAGTACTTC	CASRQSLRDYEQYF
TRBJ2-3	.	.	TRBV7-2	TGTGCCAGCAGCAGGCTTAAGGATACGCAGTATTTT	CASSRLKDTQYF
TRBJ2-7	.	.	TRBV19	TGTGCCAGTAGTCTCGCCCAGGGAGGCTACCGCTACGAGCAGTACTTC	CASSLAQGGYRYEQYF
TRBJ2-1	.	.	TRBV4-1	TGCGCCAGCAGCCAAACCCGGGAGCTGCGCTACAATGAGCAGTTCTTC	CASSQTRELRYNEQFF
TRBJ2-7	.	.	TRBV5-1	TGCGCCAGCAGCTTAGATTGGAGCTCCTACGAGCAGTACTTC	CASSLDWSSYEQYF
TRBJ2-1	TRBD1	.	TRBV27	TGTGCCAGCAGTAATGGACAGGCTACGGGGAATGAGCAGTTCTTC	CASSNGQATGNEQFF
TRBJ2-3	.	.	TRBV27	TGTGCCAGCAGTTTAGGACCCCGGGGCACAGATACGCAGTATTTT	CASSLGPRGTDTQYF
TRBJ2-1	.	.	TRBV4-3	TGCGCCAGCAGCCAAGACGGGAGTAGATACAATGAGCAGTTCTTC	CASSQDGSRYNEQFF
TRBJ1-2	TRBD1	.	TRBV9	TGTGCCAACAGCGTAGCTCTCCGGGCGTGGGACAGGGGTGGTGGCTACACCTTC	CANSVALRAWDRGGGYTF
TRBJ2-7	.	once	TRBV19	TGTGCCAGTTCGGACGGAGGACCTTTCCCCTACGAGCAGTACTTC	CASSDGGPFPYEQYF
TRBJ2-1	.	.	TRBV19	TGTGCCAGTAGGAAGCGACTCGGGGAGGCCTACAATGAGCAGTTCTTC	CASRKRLGEAYNEQFF
TRBJ2-3	TRBD1	.	TRBV28	TGTGCCAGCAGCCTACAGGGGACCGGAGATACGCAGTATTTT	CASSLQGTGDTQYF
TRBJ2-1	TRBD2	once	TRBV5-1	TGCGCCAGCAGCTTTTGGCGGGAGGGCTCCAATGAGCAGTTCTTC	CASSFWREGSNEQFF
TRBJ1-1	.	.	TRBV28	TGTGCCAGCAGTTTCGGGCCTCTGAACACTGAAGCTTTCTTT	CASSFGPLNTEAFF
TRBJ2-2	.	once	TRBV4-2	TGTGCCAGCAGCCAAGGTGGACAACCGAACACCGGGGAGCTGTTTTTT	CASSQGGQPNTGELFF
TRBJ2-1	TRBD1	.	TRBV5-8	TGTGCCAGCAGGCCCCGGGACAGGGGGTTTCGTGAGCAGTTCTTC	CASRPRDRGFREQFF
TRBJ2-7	.	.	TRBV27	TGTGCCAGCAGCGTCCGGGGGAGCTCCTACGAGCAGTACTTC	CASSVRGSSYEQYF
TRBJ2-7	.	.	TRBV5-6	TGTGCCAGCAGCTCAGCTTACGAGCAGTACTTC	CASSSAYEQYF
TRBJ1-4	TRBD1	.	TRBV7-9	TGTGCCAGCAGCCTCCGGGACAGGGGACTCCTTAATGAAAAACTGTTTTTT	CASSLRDRGLLNEKLFF
TRBJ1-2	TRBD1	.	TRBV7-9	TGTGCCAGCAGCCAGCGGACAGGGCAACTTGAGGGCTACACCTTC	CASSQRTGQLEGYTF
TRBJ1-1	TRBD1	.	TRBV28	TGTGCCAGCAGTTTGATAGCAGGGGGGAGTTTCACTGAAGCTTTCTTT	CASSLIAGGSFTEAFF
TRBJ1-4	.	.	TRBV14	TGTGCCAGCAGCCAAGATTGGGGGACTAATGAAAAACTGTTTTTT	CASSQDWGTNEKLFF